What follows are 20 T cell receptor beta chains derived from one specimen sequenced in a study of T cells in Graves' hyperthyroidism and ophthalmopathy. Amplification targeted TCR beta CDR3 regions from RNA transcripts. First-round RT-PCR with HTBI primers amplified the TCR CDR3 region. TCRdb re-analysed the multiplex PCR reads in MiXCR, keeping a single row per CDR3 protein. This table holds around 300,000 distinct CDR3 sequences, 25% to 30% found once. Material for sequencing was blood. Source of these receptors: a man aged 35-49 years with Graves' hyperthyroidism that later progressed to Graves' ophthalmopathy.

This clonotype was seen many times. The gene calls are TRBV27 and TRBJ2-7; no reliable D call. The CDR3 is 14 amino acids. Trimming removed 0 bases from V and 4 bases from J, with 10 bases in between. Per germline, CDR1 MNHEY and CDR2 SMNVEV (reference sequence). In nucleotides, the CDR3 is TGTGCCAGCAGTTTATCATTACAATCGTACGAGCAGTACTTC. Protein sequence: CASSLSLQSYEQYF.

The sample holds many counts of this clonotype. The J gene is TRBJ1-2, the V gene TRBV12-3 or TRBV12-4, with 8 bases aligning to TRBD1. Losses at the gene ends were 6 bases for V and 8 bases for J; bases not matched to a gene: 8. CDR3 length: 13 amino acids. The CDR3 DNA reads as TGTGCCAGCAGAACCTCGGACAGGGAAGGCTACACCTTC. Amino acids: CASRTSDREGYTF.

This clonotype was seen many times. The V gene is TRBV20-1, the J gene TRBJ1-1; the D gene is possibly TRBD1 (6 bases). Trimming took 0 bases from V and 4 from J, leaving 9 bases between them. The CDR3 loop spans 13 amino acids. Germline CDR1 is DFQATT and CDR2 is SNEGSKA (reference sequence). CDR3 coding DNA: TGCAGTGCTAGAGACAGGGGAGGCACTGAAGCTTTCTTT. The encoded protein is CSARDRGGTEAFF.

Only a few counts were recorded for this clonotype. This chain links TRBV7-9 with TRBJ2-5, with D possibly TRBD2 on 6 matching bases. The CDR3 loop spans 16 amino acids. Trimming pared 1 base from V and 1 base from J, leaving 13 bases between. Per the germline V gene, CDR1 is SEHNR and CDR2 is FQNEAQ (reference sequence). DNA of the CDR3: TGTGCCAGCAGCTTAGTCGTCATCGGGAGCCAAGAGACCCAGTACTTC. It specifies CASSLVVIGSQETQYF.

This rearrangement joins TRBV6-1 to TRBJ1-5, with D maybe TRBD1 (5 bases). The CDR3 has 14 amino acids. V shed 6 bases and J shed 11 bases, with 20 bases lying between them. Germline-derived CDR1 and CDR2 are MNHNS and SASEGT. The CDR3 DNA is TGTGCCAGCAGGCCCGGGGGGGTCTCGTGGGCCCAGCATTTT. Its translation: CASRPGGVSWAQHF.

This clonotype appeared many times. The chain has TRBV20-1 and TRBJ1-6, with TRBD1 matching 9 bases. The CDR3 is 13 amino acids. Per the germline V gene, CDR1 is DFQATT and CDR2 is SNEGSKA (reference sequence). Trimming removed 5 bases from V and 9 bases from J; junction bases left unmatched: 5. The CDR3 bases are TGCAGTGCTCCCGAGGACAGGGGTTCACCCCTCCACTTT. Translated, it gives CSAPEDRGSPLHF.

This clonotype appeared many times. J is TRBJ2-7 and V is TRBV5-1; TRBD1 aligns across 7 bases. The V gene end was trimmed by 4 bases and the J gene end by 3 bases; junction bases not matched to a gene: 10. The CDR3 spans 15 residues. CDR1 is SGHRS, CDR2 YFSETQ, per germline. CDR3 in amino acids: CASSRDSHSRYEQYF. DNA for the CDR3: TGCGCCAGCAGCCGGGACAGTCATTCTCGCTACGAGCAGTACTTC.

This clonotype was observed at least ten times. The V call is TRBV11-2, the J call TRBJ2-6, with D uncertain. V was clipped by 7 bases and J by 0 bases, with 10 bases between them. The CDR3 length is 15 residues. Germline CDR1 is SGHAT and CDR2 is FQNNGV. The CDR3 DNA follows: TGTGCCAGCACCAAGCTTCCCTCTGGGGCCAACGTCCTGACTTTC. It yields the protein CASTKLPSGANVLTF. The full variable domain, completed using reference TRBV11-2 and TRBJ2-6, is EAGVAQSPRYKIIEKRQSVAFWCNPISGHATLYWYQQILGQGPKLLIQFQNNGVVDDSQLPKDRFSAERLKGVDSTLKIQPAKLEDSAVYLCASTKLPSGANVLTFGAGSRLTVL.

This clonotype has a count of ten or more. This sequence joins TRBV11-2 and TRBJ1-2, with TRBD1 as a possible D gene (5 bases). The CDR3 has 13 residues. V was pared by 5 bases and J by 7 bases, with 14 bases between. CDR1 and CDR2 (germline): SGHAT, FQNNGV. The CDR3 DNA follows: TGTGCCAGCAGCCACCGGGACTCCCTTGGCTACACCTTC. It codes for CASSHRDSLGYTF.

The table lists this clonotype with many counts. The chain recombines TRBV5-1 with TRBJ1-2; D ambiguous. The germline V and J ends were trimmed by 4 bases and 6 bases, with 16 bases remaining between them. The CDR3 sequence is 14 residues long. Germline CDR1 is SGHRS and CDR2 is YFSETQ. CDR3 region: CASSTSSLADGYTF. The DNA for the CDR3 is TGCGCCAGCAGCACATCGTCGCTAGCCGATGGCTACACCTTC.

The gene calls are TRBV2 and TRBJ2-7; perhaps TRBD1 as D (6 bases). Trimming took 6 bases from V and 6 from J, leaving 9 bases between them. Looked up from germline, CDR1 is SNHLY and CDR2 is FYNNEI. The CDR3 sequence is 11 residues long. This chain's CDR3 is CASRAGVEQYF. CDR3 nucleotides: TGTGCCAGCAGAGCAGGGGTCGAGCAGTACTTC.

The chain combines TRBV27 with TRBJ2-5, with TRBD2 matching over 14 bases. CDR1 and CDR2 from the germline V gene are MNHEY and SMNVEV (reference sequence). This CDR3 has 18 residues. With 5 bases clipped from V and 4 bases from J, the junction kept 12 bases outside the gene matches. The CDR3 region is CASSPGLAGEGVLETQYF. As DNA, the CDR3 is TGTGCCAGCAGTCCGGGACTAGCGGGAGAAGGGGTATTAGAGACCCAGTACTTC.

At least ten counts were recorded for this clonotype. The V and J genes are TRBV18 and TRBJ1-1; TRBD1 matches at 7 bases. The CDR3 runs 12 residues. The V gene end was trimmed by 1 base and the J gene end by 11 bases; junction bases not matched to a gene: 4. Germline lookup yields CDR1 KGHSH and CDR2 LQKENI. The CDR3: CASSPLGQRAFF. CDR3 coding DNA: TGTGCCAGCTCACCACTGGGACAGCGTGCTTTCTTT.

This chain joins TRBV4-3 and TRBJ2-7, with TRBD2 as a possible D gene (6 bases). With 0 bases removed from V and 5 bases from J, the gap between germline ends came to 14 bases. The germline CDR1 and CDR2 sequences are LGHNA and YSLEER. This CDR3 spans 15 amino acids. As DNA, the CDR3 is TGCGCCAGCAGCCAAGATCTGGGGGGACCCGACGAGCAGTACTTC. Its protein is CASSQDLGGPDEQYF.

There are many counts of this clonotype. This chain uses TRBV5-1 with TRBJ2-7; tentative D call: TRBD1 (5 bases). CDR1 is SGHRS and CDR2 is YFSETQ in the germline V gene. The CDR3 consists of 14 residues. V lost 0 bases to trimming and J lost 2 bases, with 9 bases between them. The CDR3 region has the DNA TGCGCCAGCAGCTTGGTGGACAAAGCCTACGAGCAGTACTTC. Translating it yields CASSLVDKAYEQYF.

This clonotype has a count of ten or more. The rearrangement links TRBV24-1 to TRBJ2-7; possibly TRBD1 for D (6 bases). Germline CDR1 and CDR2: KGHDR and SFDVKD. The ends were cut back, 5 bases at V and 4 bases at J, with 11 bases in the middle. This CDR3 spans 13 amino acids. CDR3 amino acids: CATSGGQLYEQYF. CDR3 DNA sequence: TGTGCCACCAGTGGAGGACAGTTATACGAGCAGTACTTC.

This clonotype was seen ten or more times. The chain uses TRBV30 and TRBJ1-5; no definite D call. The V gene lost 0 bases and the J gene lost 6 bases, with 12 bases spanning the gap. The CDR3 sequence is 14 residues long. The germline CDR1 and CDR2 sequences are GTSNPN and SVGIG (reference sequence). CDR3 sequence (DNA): TGTGCCTGGAGTGTGAATGCGGGGTTTCAGCCCCAGCATTTT. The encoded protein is CAWSVNAGFQPQHF.

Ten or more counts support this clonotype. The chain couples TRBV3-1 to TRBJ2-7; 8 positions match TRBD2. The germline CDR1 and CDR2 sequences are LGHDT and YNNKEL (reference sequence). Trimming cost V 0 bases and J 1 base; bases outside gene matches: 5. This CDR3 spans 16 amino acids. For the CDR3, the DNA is TGTGCCAGCAGCCAAGATGGCGGGAGGTTTTCCTACGAGCAGTACTTC. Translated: CASSQDGGRFSYEQYF.

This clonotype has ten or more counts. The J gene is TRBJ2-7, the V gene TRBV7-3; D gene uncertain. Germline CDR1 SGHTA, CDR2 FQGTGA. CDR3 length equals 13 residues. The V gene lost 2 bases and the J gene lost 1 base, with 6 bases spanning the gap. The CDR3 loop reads CASSLSRSYEQYF. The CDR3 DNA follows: TGTGCCAGCAGCTTATCTAGATCCTACGAGCAGTACTTC.

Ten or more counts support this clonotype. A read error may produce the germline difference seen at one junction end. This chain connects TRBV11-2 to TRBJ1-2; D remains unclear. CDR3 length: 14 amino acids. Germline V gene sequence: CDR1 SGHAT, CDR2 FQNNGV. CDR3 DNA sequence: TGTGCCAGCAGCCTAGACTGGGGAGGTGATGGCTACACCTTC. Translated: CASSLDWGGDGYTF.